Listed below are T cell receptor beta chains from one sample, sequenced in a study of cytomegalovirus exposure and HLA in healthy donors. Using immunoSEQ multiplex PCR, the repertoire was profiled, and TCRdb retains in-frame clones only, with some absent. The sample includes some 170,000 clones, about four fifths of them seen just once. The sample consisted of PBMCs. These receptors were obtained from a woman between 18 and 29 years old in good health and CMV-seropositive. Each CDR3 is given with its conserved first and last residue. Each record gives: D gene, V gene, J gene, clone size, CDR3 protein, CDR3 DNA. A D gene is named only where the DNA matches it firmly. For some rows the clone size is stated as once, few or many, or as a class when expanded; others skip it.

D: .; V: TRBV25-1; J: TRBJ1-4; size: few; CDR3: CASSEYSGANEKLFF; DNA: TGTGCCAGCAGTGAATATAGCGGAGCTAATGAAAAACTGTTTTTT
D: TRBD1; V: TRBV15; J: TRBJ2-5; size: .; CDR3: CATSRVLRQGQETQYF; DNA: TGTGCCACCAGCAGAGTCCTTCGACAGGGACAAGAGACCCAGTACTTC
D: .; V: TRBV5-6; J: TRBJ1-1; size: .; CDR3: CASKDTLNTEAFF; DNA: TGTGCCAGCAAAGACACGTTGAACACTGAAGCTTTCTTT
D: TRBD1; V: TRBV30; J: TRBJ2-7; size: .; CDR3: CAWSRGIYEQYF; DNA: TGTGCCTGGAGCAGGGGGATCTACGAGCAGTACTTC
D: .; V: TRBV19; J: TRBJ1-5; size: .; CDR3: CASRTQGPSNQPQHF; DNA: TGTGCCAGTAGGACACAGGGACCAAGCAATCAGCCCCAGCATTTT
D: TRBD1; V: TRBV2; J: TRBJ1-1; size: .; CDR3: CASRGTENTEAFF; DNA: TGTGCCAGCAGGGGGACAGAGAACACTGAAGCTTTCTTT
D: TRBD1; V: TRBV15; J: TRBJ1-5; size: .; CDR3: CATTFGTGSGQPQHF; DNA: TGTGCCACCACTTTCGGGACAGGGTCGGGTCAGCCCCAGCATTTT
D: .; V: TRBV6-5; J: TRBJ2-2; size: once; CDR3: CASSTADKLFF; DNA: TGTGCCAGCAGTACTGCTGACAAGCTGTTTTTT
D: TRBD1; V: TRBV28; J: TRBJ1-5; size: .; CDR3: CASSQTGGYQPQHF; DNA: TGTGCCAGCAGCCAAACAGGGGGCTATCAGCCCCAGCATTTT
D: .; V: TRBV5-6; J: TRBJ2-3; size: .; CDR3: CASSQGGEVTQYF; DNA: TGTGCCAGCAGCCAGGGTGGGGAGGTCACGCAGTATTTT
D: TRBD2; V: TRBV19; J: TRBJ2-5; size: .; CDR3: CASSIDSGVGETQYF; DNA: TGTGCCAGTAGTATTGATAGCGGGGTGGGAGAGACCCAGTACTTC
D: .; V: TRBV5-4; J: TRBJ1-2; size: .; CDR3: CASRNYGGSGYTF; DNA: TGTGCCAGCAGAAACTACGGCGGCTCGGGCTACACCTTC
D: .; V: TRBV5-1; J: TRBJ1-2; size: .; CDR3: CASSLVTDLGYTF; DNA: TGCGCCAGCAGCTTGGTAACAGACCTTGGCTACACCTTC
D: TRBD1; V: TRBV9; J: TRBJ2-7; size: .; CDR3: CASSRDSTYEQYF; DNA: TGTGCCAGCTCCAGGGACAGCACCTACGAGCAGTACTTC
D: .; V: TRBV6-5; J: TRBJ2-1; size: .; CDR3: CASRRPGPSDEQFF; DNA: TGTGCCAGCAGGCGTCCTGGGCCGTCGGATGAGCAGTTCTTC
D: .; V: TRBV5-4; J: TRBJ1-2; size: .; CDR3: CASSRVANYGYTF; DNA: TGTGCCAGCTCCCGTGTAGCTAACTATGGCTACACCTTC
D: TRBD2; V: TRBV4-1; J: TRBJ2-1; size: few; CDR3: CASSQVSRYERGGLGEQFF; DNA: TGCGCCAGCAGCCAAGTTTCTAGGTACGAGCGGGGGGGCCTGGGTGAGCAGTTCTTC